One sample yielded the 29 T cell receptor beta chains listed below, sequenced in a study of immune evolution from preneoplasia to lung adenocarcinoma. Profiled with immunoSEQ multiplex PCR; TCRdb holds only in-frame clones, not every one. The sample lists around 10,000 clones; about four fifths were seen once. Sequencing used FFPE minimally invasive lung adenocarcinoma tissue. The source of these receptors is a person aged 55 to 79 with lung adenocarcinoma.

The rearrangement uses TRBV10-3 and TRBJ2-2, with 13 bases lining up with TRBD2. The ends lost 6 bases at V and 7 bases at J; junction bases unmatched: 8. The CDR3 consists of 16 residues. Germline loops: CDR1 ENHRY, CDR2 SYGVKD. The CDR3 loop reads CAIRKRTSGSGGELFF. CDR3 DNA: TGTGCCATCAGAAAAAGGACTAGCGGGAGTGGCGGGGAGCTGTTTTTT.

This clone came up once. This rearrangement joins TRBV28 to TRBJ1-4; D not certain. In germline, CDR1 is MDHEN, CDR2 SYDVKM. This CDR3 has 15 amino acids. Between the trimmed V and J ends, which lost 1 base and 8 bases, there was a span of 14 bases. CDR3 sequence: CASSLSLRWSEKLFF. As DNA, the CDR3 is TGTGCCAGCAGTTTATCGTTGAGGTGGAGCGAAAAACTGTTTTTT.

This clone was found once. This chain joins TRBV25-1 and TRBJ2-1; a possible D gene is TRBD1 (5 bases). CDR1 and CDR2 from the germline V gene are MGHDK and SYGVNS. The CDR3 covers 14 residues. The V end was cut by 3 bases, the J end by 6 bases, with 12 bases between. For the CDR3, the DNA is TGTGCCAGCAGTGATCGATTAAGGGGCAATGAGCAGTTCTTC. The encoded protein is CASSDRLRGNEQFF.

Turning to this clone: The junction shows a germline mismatch at one end, possibly a read error. The V call is TRBV7-2, the J call TRBJ2-7; D ambiguous. Germline V gene data show CDR1 as SGHTA and CDR2 as FQGNSA. The CDR3 totals 14 residues. The CDR3 nucleotides read TGTGCCAGCAGCTTAGGGCCAGGACCCTACGAACAGTACTTC. Amino acid sequence: CASSLGPGPYEQYF.

This chain links TRBV30 with TRBJ1-3, with TRBD1 as a possible D gene (6 bases). The CDR3 is 13 amino acids. CDR1 is GTSNPN and CDR2 is SVGIG in the germline V gene (reference sequence). V lost 2 bases and J lost 8, with 13 bases in between. The CDR3 DNA reads as TGTGCCTGGAGTAAGCCAGGGGTTTACACCATATATTTT. Translation: CAWSKPGVYTIYF.

This clone was detected only a few times. This chain uses TRBV7-8 with TRBJ2-7, with 7 bases fitting TRBD2. The ends lost 4 bases at V and 9 bases at J; junction bases unmatched: 3. The CDR3 covers 11 residues. The germline V gene has CDR1 SGHVS and CDR2 FQNEAQ. CDR3 region: CASSSWEGQYF. As DNA, the CDR3 is TGTGCCAGCAGCTCTTGGGAGGGGCAGTACTTC.

The DNA for the CDR3 is TGTGCCAGCACCCGGACAGATCCTTCCTACGAGCAGTACTTC. This codes for CASTRTDPSYEQYF. This chain uses TRBV6-5 with TRBJ2-7; D is perhaps TRBD1 (6 bases). CDR3 length equals 14 residues. The ends were cut back, 7 bases at V and 1 base at J, with 14 bases in the middle. The germline CDR1 and CDR2 sequences are MNHEY and SVGAGI.

This chain links TRBV27 with TRBJ2-7; D remains unclear. The germline V and J ends were trimmed by 4 bases and 2 bases, with 9 bases remaining between them. CDR1 and CDR2 from the germline V gene are MNHEY and SMNVEV (reference sequence). This CDR3 spans 13 amino acids. In DNA form, the CDR3 reads TGTGCCAGCAGTTCCACGCGCCCCTACGAGCAGTACTTC. It specifies CASSSTRPYEQYF.

The rearrangement links TRBV30 to TRBJ1-1, with TRBD1 as a possible D gene (6 bases). V lost 1 base and J 5 bases, leaving 11 bases between the germline ends. Germline loops: CDR1 GTSNPN, CDR2 SVGIG (reference sequence). The CDR3 sequence is 13 residues long. The CDR3 here is CAWSGLQGTEAFF. The CDR3 DNA reads as TGTGCCTGGAGTGGATTGCAGGGGACTGAAGCTTTCTTT.

The chain is built from TRBV5-1 and TRBJ2-3; a weak D match, TRBD2 (5 bases). Germline V gives CDR1 SGHRS, CDR2 YFSETQ. This CDR3 spans 15 amino acids. V lost 3 bases, J lost 6 bases, and 17 bases lay in between. CDR3 protein: CASSYDGVYEDTQYF. The CDR3 bases are TGCGCCAGCAGCTATGACGGGGTATATGAGGATACGCAGTATTTT.

The sample holds a few counts of this clone. The rearrangement uses TRBV27 and TRBJ1-2; a possible D gene is TRBD1 (6 bases). V lost 6 bases and J lost 3, with 8 bases in between. The length of the CDR3 is 12 residues. Germline CDR1 is MNHEY and CDR2 is SMNVEV (reference sequence). CDR3 coding DNA: TGTGCCAGCAGAGGGGGGCACTATGGCTACACCTTC. Amino acids: CASRGGHYGYTF.

The chain carries TRBV6-5 and TRBJ2-5; the match to TRBD2 covers 8 bases. V shed 4 bases and J 0 bases; nucleotides not matched to a gene: 7. The length of the CDR3 is 16 residues. Germline CDR1 reads MNHEY; CDR2 reads SVGAGI. This CDR3 reads CASSSPPGGYQETQYF. Written as DNA, the CDR3 is TGTGCCAGCAGTTCTCCGCCGGGGGGGTACCAAGAGACCCAGTACTTC.

J is TRBJ2-3 and V is TRBV30, with a weak D call TRBD1 (5 bases). The germline CDR1 and CDR2 sequences are GTSNPN and SVGIG (reference sequence). V gave up 5 bases and J gave up 6 bases, with 12 bases separating them. The CDR3 is made up of 12 amino acids. The chain's CDR3 is CAWAPSGDTQYF. Here the CDR3 DNA reads TGTGCCTGGGCCCCCTCAGGGGATACGCAGTATTTT.

The chain recombines TRBV28 with TRBJ2-5; TRBD1 matches 9 bases. The germline CDR1 and CDR2 sequences are MDHEN and SYDVKM. V trimming: 3 bases; J trimming: 5 bases; junction bases outside the gene matches: 7. The CDR3 loop spans 15 amino acids. The CDR3 DNA is TGTGCCAGCAGTTTGGGGACAGGGCCGGGGGAGACCCAGTACTTC. Its protein is CASSLGTGPGETQYF.

This chain links TRBV6-4 with TRBJ1-2; 8 nucleotides agree with TRBD1. Germline V lookup: CDR1 MRHNA, CDR2 SNTAGT. V was clipped by 5 bases and J by 7 bases; unmatched bases: 9. CDR3 length: 14 amino acids. CDR3 loop: CASSPGQGIAGYTF. CDR3 DNA sequence: TGTGCCAGCAGTCCCGGACAGGGCATTGCTGGCTACACCTTC.

The genes are TRBV19 and TRBJ2-3; TRBD2 matches 13 bases. V was clipped by 5 bases and J by 3 bases; unmatched bases: 2. CDR1 is LNHDA, CDR2 SQIVND, per germline (reference sequence). The CDR3 runs to 15 residues. The CDR3 loop reads CASSQGLAGTDTQYF. For the CDR3, the DNA is TGTGCCAGTAGTCAGGGACTAGCGGGGACAGATACGCAGTATTTT. The variable domain in full, completed from reference TRBV19 and TRBJ2-3, reads DGGITQSPKYLFRKEGQNVTLSCEQNLNHDAMYWYRQDPGQGLRLIYYSQIVNDFQKGDIAEGYSVSREKKESFPLTVTSAQKNPTAFYLCASSQGLAGTDTQYFGPGTRLTVL.

This sequence joins TRBV7-9 and TRBJ2-1; no reliable D call. The CDR3 runs 16 residues. Germline V gene lookup returns CDR1 SEHNR and CDR2 FQNEAQ (reference sequence). The germline V and J ends were trimmed by 2 bases and 0 bases, with 11 bases remaining between them. The CDR3 coding sequence is TGTGCCAGCAGCTTATTTTCCTTGAGCTCCTACAATGAGCAGTTCTTC. Protein sequence: CASSLFSLSSYNEQFF.

J is TRBJ1-2 and V is TRBV5-4; D unclear. The germline V gene encodes CDR1 SGHNT and CDR2 YYREEE (reference sequence). The CDR3 extends over 15 amino acids. V lost 2 bases to trimming and J lost 8 bases, with 19 bases between them. The CDR3 DNA follows: TGTGCCAGCAGCTTAAATGGCCCTCTGGCGCGAGGCTACACCTTC. Amino acid sequence: CASSLNGPLARGYTF.

This sequence joins TRBV5-1 and TRBJ1-2; D perhaps matches TRBD1 (5 bases). CDR1 is SGHRS, CDR2 YFSETQ, per germline. The V end lost 10 bases, the J end lost 2 bases, and 12 bases lay between the germline ends. The CDR3 totals 12 residues. CDR3 in amino acids: CAVFEGNYGYTF. The CDR3 DNA is TGCGCCGTCTTTGAGGGGAACTATGGCTACACCTTC.

This clone was seen only once. This chain uses TRBV6-1 with TRBJ1-6; TRBD1 matches at 7 bases. CDR3 length: 15 amino acids. Germline CDR1 is MNHNS and CDR2 is SASEGT. V was pared by 6 bases and J by 3 bases, with 5 bases of the junction left unmatched. The CDR3 nucleotides are TGTGCCAGCAGGGAGACAGGGAACTATAATTCACCCCTCCACTTT. Its protein is CASRETGNYNSPLHF.

This clone appeared once. The genes are TRBV30 and TRBJ2-5; D is unresolved. Germline CDR1 reads GTSNPN; CDR2 reads SVGIG (reference sequence). V shed 0 bases and J shed 7 bases, with 12 bases lying between them. This CDR3 has 13 amino acids. CDR3 sequence (DNA): TGTGCCTGGAGTGTACGACCCGGCGGGACCCAGTACTTC. This gives the protein CAWSVRPGGTQYF. Full variable domain (missing parts from reference TRBV30 and TRBJ2-5): SQTIHQWPATLVQPVGSPLSLECTVEGTSNPNLYWYRQAAGRGLQLLFYSVGIGQISSEVPQNLSASRPQDRQFILSSKKLLLSDSGFYLCAWSVRPGGTQYFGPGTRLLVL.

The J gene is TRBJ2-5, the V gene TRBV10-3; either TRBD1 or TRBD2 may supply D (6 bases each). V was trimmed by 0 bases and J by 5 bases, leaving 13 bases between them. Germline assignment: CDR1 ENHRY and CDR2 SYGVKD. The CDR3 spans 15 residues. CDR3 in DNA: TGTGCCATCAGTGAGTCGATCAGGGGAGGTGAGACCCAGTACTTC. It yields the protein CAISESIRGGETQYF.

The gene calls are TRBV19 and TRBJ2-5; 9 bases are shared with TRBD1. In germline, CDR1 is LNHDA, CDR2 SQIVND (reference sequence). The trim removed 2 bases at V and 5 bases at J, leaving 3 bases unmatched. The length of the CDR3 is 14 residues. In nucleotides, the CDR3 is TGTGCCAGTAGTATAACAGGGGGCCATGAGACCCAGTACTTC. Translating it yields CASSITGGHETQYF.

The V and J genes are TRBV27 and TRBJ2-3; D ambiguous. Trimming took off 3 bases at V and 6 bases at J, with 13 bases between the two ends. CDR1 is MNHEY, CDR2 SMNVEV, per germline (reference sequence). The CDR3 contains 14 residues. The CDR3 DNA follows: TGTGCCAGCAGTTTCTTGCGGTTCAAGGATACGCAGTATTTT. It yields the protein CASSFLRFKDTQYF.

The chain joins TRBV28 to TRBJ1-5; D gene unclear. Trimming stripped 6 bases from V and 0 bases from J, with 9 bases between. Per the germline V gene, CDR1 is MDHEN and CDR2 is SYDVKM. This CDR3 is built from 14 residues. The CDR3 region is CASRDFFSNQPQHF. CDR3 sequence (DNA): TGTGCCAGCAGAGACTTTTTTAGCAATCAGCCCCAGCATTTT.

About this clone: The same CDR3 can be traced to other DNA sequences in this sample. J is TRBJ2-1 and V is TRBV10-3, with 14 bases matching TRBD2. CDR3 length equals 13 residues. Germline V lookup: CDR1 ENHRY, CDR2 SYGVKD. J was trimmed by 10 bases and V by 8 bases; bases with no gene match: 4. CDR3 loop: CAIGLAGGEEQFF. Here the CDR3 DNA reads TGTGCCATCGGACTAGCGGGAGGAGAGGAGCAGTTCTTC.

The chain has TRBV6-5 and TRBJ2-5; TRBD1 is a possible D gene (5 bases). Deletions cut 6 bases from V and 5 bases from J, with 16 bases between. This CDR3 has 14 amino acids. Germline CDR1 MNHEY, CDR2 SVGAGI. The CDR3 DNA reads as TGTGCCAGCAGCCCGACTCCGAAGGGGGAGACCCAGTACTTC. Encoded protein: CASSPTPKGETQYF.

The V gene is TRBV15, the J gene TRBJ2-7; D might be TRBD2 (5 bases). The CDR3 is 14 residues long. V was clipped by 1 base and J by 0 bases, with 7 bases between them. Germline V gene sequence: CDR1 LNHNV, CDR2 YYDKDF (reference sequence). This CDR3 is CATSRAGVSYEQYF. In DNA, the CDR3 is TGTGCCACCAGCAGAGCCGGGGTCTCCTACGAGCAGTACTTC.

The chain recombines TRBV5-8 with TRBJ1-1; weak D call: TRBD1 (5 bases). The CDR3 has 14 amino acids. V lost 3 bases and J lost 0, with 9 bases in between. Germline CDR1 is SGHTS and CDR2 is YDEGEE. The DNA for the CDR3 is TGTGCCAGCAGCTGGGGACTTATGAACACTGAAGCTTTCTTT. Its protein is CASSWGLMNTEAFF. The variable domain in full, with the rest retrieved from reference TRBV5-8 and TRBJ1-1, is EAGVTQSPTHLIKTRGQQATLRCSPISGHTSVYWYQQALGLGLQFLLWYDEGEERNRGNFPPRFSGRQFPNYSSELNVNALELEDSALYLCASSWGLMNTEAFFGQGTRLTVV.